This paragraph reports one TCR beta chain. What it binds is not known. These data come from a study of cytomegalovirus exposure and HLA in healthy donors. Study summary: Of the donors genotyped, some 400 in all, 75% to 85% fell in the Caucasian-associated ancestry cluster. Whole-study findings and limits: Researchers reportedly found TCR beta sequences accurately predicted most subjects' HLA-A and HLA-B alleles. The study listed about 150 cytomegalovirus-associated TCR beta chains. The records held CMV serostatus as the only immune exposure information.

The ends lost 7 bases at V and 5 bases at J; junction bases unmatched: 6. This CDR3 comprises 15 residues. Germline V lookup: CDR1 LNHNV, CDR2 YYDKDF (reference sequence). A multiplex PCR was run with 60 Vbeta primers and 13 Jbeta primers. Sequencing was performed with immunoSEQ multiplex PCR; in TCRdb, only in-frame clones are kept and a portion is missing. The sample contains approximately 150,000 clones, about 80% of which appear only once. Sequencing was done on a sample of PBMCs. This clonotype was obtained from a man between 25 and 39 years old in good health and CMV-seronegative. The chain has TRBV15 and TRBJ2-1; 12 bases map to TRBD2. The CDR3 nucleotides are TGTGCCACCAACCCAGGGACTAGCGGGCACAATGAGCAGTTCTTC. It encodes CATNPGTSGHNEQFF.